The 28 T cell receptor beta chains below were found in one sample sequenced in a study of blood T cell repertoires in COVID-19 (TCRdb year 2020). Library method: the immunoSEQ multiplex PCR assay. Sourced from immuneACCESS, this table was stored by TCRdb with only in-frame sequences that have V and J called. A share of the clones is absent; for the studies checked, an unresolved V gene accounts for under half, and the remainder has no known explanation. Counted in this sample were a few hundred thousand clones; 90% of them appeared once. The ten biggest clones cover 1% of the sample. The specimen sequenced was peripheral blood. The source of these receptors is a woman between 40 and 55 years old with COVID-19, enrolled during active disease.

The V and J genes are TRBV5-4 and TRBJ1-3, with D possibly matching TRBD1 (5 bases). V lost 7 bases and J 4 bases, leaving 18 bases between the germline ends. The germline gives CDR1 SGHNT, CDR2 YYREEE (reference sequence). This CDR3 spans 15 amino acids. CDR3 sequence: CASSAGLTRGNTIYF. The DNA for the CDR3 is TGTGCCAGCTCGGCGGGACTGACACGCGGAAACACCATATATTTT.

The chain combines TRBV7-2 with TRBJ1-6; no clear D. This CDR3 region has 15 residues. Trimming left V 3 bases short and J 7 bases short, with 13 bases between. Germline lookup yields CDR1 SGHTA and CDR2 FQGNSA. The CDR3 DNA sequence: TGTGCCAGCAGCTTTCAAGTCGCCGAGAATTCACCCCTCCACTTT. Protein product: CASSFQVAENSPLHF.

The V call is TRBV3-1 (or the pseudogene TRBV3-2), the J call TRBJ1-6; 7 bases match TRBD1. Germline V lookup: CDR1 LGHDT, CDR2 YNNKEL (reference sequence). This CDR3 has 14 amino acids. The ends lost 1 base at V and 8 bases at J; junction bases unmatched: 2. CDR3 nucleotide sequence: TGTGCCAGCAGCCAAGTGACAGGGTATTCACCCCTCCACTTT. Its translation: CASSQVTGYSPLHF.

The rearrangement uses TRBV9 and TRBJ1-6; 8 positions match TRBD1. Losses at the gene ends were 2 bases for V and 6 bases for J; bases not matched to a gene: 1. This CDR3 is built from 14 residues. The germline CDR1 and CDR2 sequences are SGDLS and YYNGEE. The CDR3 loop reads CASSVGQVNSPLHF. Here the CDR3 DNA reads TGTGCCAGCAGCGTGGGACAGGTTAATTCACCCCTCCACTTT.

The rearrangement links TRBV5-8 to TRBJ2-3; 9 bases are shared with TRBD2. Trimming cost V 5 bases and J 4 bases; bases outside gene matches: 2. The CDR3 has 13 amino acids. CDR1 and CDR2 (germline): SGHTS, YDEGEE. CDR3 coding DNA: TGTGCCAGCAGGGAGCGGGGGGCAGATACGCAGTATTTT. Translated, it gives CASRERGADTQYF.

J is TRBJ2-1 and V is TRBV5-4; TRBD2 is a possible D gene (5 bases). In germline, CDR1 is SGHNT, CDR2 YYREEE (reference sequence). The V gene lost 4 bases and the J gene lost 0 bases, with 14 bases spanning the gap. The CDR3 runs 16 residues. CDR3 residues: CASSTKAASSYNEQFF. The CDR3 region has the DNA TGTGCCAGCAGCACCAAAGCGGCCAGCTCCTACAATGAGCAGTTCTTC.

The rearrangement links TRBV2 to TRBJ1-1, with D possibly matching TRBD1 (6 bases). Germline CDR1 is SNHLY and CDR2 is FYNNEI. Between the trimmed V and J ends, which lost 5 bases and 0 bases, there was a span of 16 bases. CDR3 size: 16 residues. The CDR3 protein is CASSSTRGGLNTEAFF. The CDR3 bases are TGTGCCAGCAGTTCCACTCGGGGGGGGCTGAACACTGAAGCTTTCTTT.

CDR3 in amino acids: CAISESMSGVKLFF. CDR3 coding DNA: TGTGCCATCAGTGAGTCGATGTCGGGAGTAAAACTGTTTTTT. The rearrangement joins TRBV10-3 to TRBJ1-4; D not certain. Trimming removed 0 bases at V and 10 bases at J, with 12 bases between. This CDR3 has 14 amino acids. CDR1 is ENHRY and CDR2 is SYGVKD in the germline V gene.

V and J are TRBV4-2 and TRBJ2-2; TRBD2 aligns across 8 bases. The CDR3 runs to 15 residues. Germline CDR1 is LGHNA and CDR2 is YNFKEQ. J gave up 3 bases and V 4 bases, and 4 bases lay outside the gene matches. CDR3 coding DNA: TGTGCCAGCAGCCCGGGGGGGAGGGACACCGGGGAGCTGTTTTTT. It specifies CASSPGGRDTGELFF.

The gene calls are TRBV9 and TRBJ2-7, with D uncertain. Germline assignment: CDR1 SGDLS and CDR2 YYNGEE. CDR3 length: 14 amino acids. Trimming shortened V by 3 bases and J by 2 bases, and 12 bases separated the two germline ends. DNA for the CDR3: TGTGCCAGCAGCGGAGTTGACACCACCTACGAGCAGTACTTC. This sequence encodes CASSGVDTTYEQYF.

The rearrangement links TRBV3-1 (or the pseudogene TRBV3-2) to TRBJ2-5, with TRBD1 matching over 7 bases. V was clipped by 1 base and J by 5 bases; unmatched bases: 4. CDR1 is LGHDT, CDR2 YNNKEL, per germline (reference sequence). The CDR3 sequence is 14 residues long. In DNA, the CDR3 is TGTGCCAGCAGCCAAGTAGGGGGCGAGGAGACCCAGTACTTC. It translates to CASSQVGGEETQYF.

The CDR3 sequence: CASSATGLNTGELFF. As DNA, the CDR3 is TGTGCCAGCAGTGCGACAGGGCTGAACACCGGGGAGCTGTTTTTT. The chain uses TRBV2 and TRBJ2-2, with 7 bases fitting TRBD1. After removal of 4 bases from V and 1 base from J, the junction contained 3 bases not matched to a gene. This CDR3 is built from 15 residues. Germline CDR1 is SNHLY and CDR2 is FYNNEI.

On this clone: Germline is not matched at one junction end, which may reflect a read error. This chain uses TRBV10-2 with TRBJ1-2; 10 nucleotides agree with TRBD1. Germline loops: CDR1 WSHSY, CDR2 SAAADI. This CDR3 region has 16 residues. The CDR3 DNA sequence: TGCGCCAGCAGTGAGTTAGGAGGGGACAGGGGCTATGACTACACCTTC. Residues: CASSELGGDRGYDYTF.

DNA for the CDR3: TGCGCCAGCAGCCAAGCTGGGACAGATAATGAAAAACTGTTTTTT. Amino acid sequence: CASSQAGTDNEKLFF. V is TRBV4-3 and J is TRBJ1-4; TRBD1 aligns across 7 bases. CDR3 length: 15 amino acids. J was trimmed by 4 bases and V by 1 base; bases with no gene match: 3. Germline CDR1 and CDR2: LGHNA and YSLEER.

The J gene is TRBJ1-5, the V gene TRBV19; TRBD1 aligns across 7 bases. The CDR3 sequence is 12 residues long. CDR1 is LNHDA, CDR2 SQIVND, per germline (reference sequence). V lost 8 bases, J lost 4 bases, and 2 bases stayed unmatched. CDR3 DNA: TGTGCCAGTCGACAGGGTAATCAGCCCCAGCATTTT. Amino acids: CASRQGNQPQHF.

The chain combines TRBV5-6 with TRBJ2-2; a possible D gene is TRBD2 (6 bases). Germline loops: CDR1 SGHDT, CDR2 YYEEEE. This CDR3 region has 14 residues. V was pared by 4 bases and J by 6 bases, with 13 bases between. The CDR3 coding sequence is TGTGCCAGCAGCCCCCCTCCGGGGGCCGGGGAGCTGTTTTTT. It translates to CASSPPPGAGELFF.

The CDR3 DNA reads TGTGCCAGCTCACCTCAATCCGCAGGGGCTACCGGGGAGCTGTTTTTT. Its translation: CASSPQSAGATGELFF. V gene TRBV18 combines with J gene TRBJ2-2; D possibly corresponds to TRBD1 (6 bases). Trimming removed 3 bases from V and 5 bases from J, with 16 bases in between. CDR3 length: 16 amino acids. CDR1 is KGHSH and CDR2 is LQKENI in the germline V gene.

Written as DNA, the CDR3 is TGTGCCAGCAGTTACTCTAGGCAGGCCTATGGCTACACCTTC. It is translated as CASSYSRQAYGYTF. The chain employs TRBV6-5 and TRBJ1-2; D unresolved. Germline V CDR1 and CDR2: MNHEY, SVGAGI. The CDR3 loop spans 14 amino acids. V shed 0 bases and J shed 4 bases, with 9 bases lying between them.

This clone showed up just once. This sample also contains other DNA sequences that code for the same CDR3. The rearrangement uses TRBV7-3 and TRBJ1-1; the D is unclear. The CDR3 extends over 13 amino acids. Germline assignment: CDR1 SGHTA and CDR2 FQGTGA. Trimming left V 1 base short and J 3 bases short, with 6 bases between. The CDR3 nucleotides read TGTGCCAGCAGCTTAAGACGGGACACTGAAGCTTTCTTT. Translating it yields CASSLRRDTEAFF.

The gene calls are TRBV29-1 and TRBJ1-1; 9 nucleotides agree with TRBD1. Germline V gives CDR1 SQVTM, CDR2 ANQGSEA. The CDR3 has 16 amino acids. V lost 7 bases to trimming and J lost 4 bases; unmatched junction nucleotides: 16. The CDR3 region is CSAGLIQGAGVTEAFF. The CDR3 region has the DNA TGCAGCGCGGGGCTGATACAGGGGGCCGGGGTCACTGAAGCTTTCTTT.

This chain connects TRBV27 to TRBJ1-2; D possibly corresponds to TRBD1 (6 bases). Germline CDR1 and CDR2: MNHEY and SMNVEV (reference sequence). V was cut by 2 bases and J by 6 bases, with 13 bases left in between. This CDR3 comprises 14 residues. As DNA, the CDR3 is TGTGCCAGCAGTTTAAACAGGGCGGGGGATGGCTACACCTTC. This encodes CASSLNRAGDGYTF.

The V gene is TRBV11-3, the J gene TRBJ2-5; 10 nucleotides agree with TRBD2. The V segment lost 5 bases and the J segment 4 bases; nucleotides outside the gene matches: 10. Looked up from germline, CDR1 is SGHNT and CDR2 is YENEEA. The CDR3 consists of 16 residues. The CDR3 bases are TGTGCCAGCAGCCCCGGGACTAGCGTAAACGGAGAGACCCAGTACTTC. It encodes CASSPGTSVNGETQYF.

This sequence joins TRBV5-8 and TRBJ2-7; 8 bases are a match to TRBD1. The trim removed 0 bases at V and 2 bases at J, leaving 4 bases unmatched. The CDR3 totals 15 residues. The germline CDR1 and CDR2 sequences are SGHTS and YDEGEE. The CDR3 region is CASSLGAGGAYEQYF. The CDR3 DNA is TGTGCCAGCAGCTTGGGGGCAGGGGGCGCCTACGAGCAGTACTTC.

The chain is built from TRBV27 and TRBJ1-5; perhaps TRBD1 as D (5 bases). V was cut by 5 bases and J by 1 base, with 15 bases left in between. Per the germline V gene, CDR1 is MNHEY and CDR2 is SMNVEV (reference sequence). This CDR3 contains 16 residues. CDR3 in amino acids: CASSPKGFQSNQPQHF. CDR3 DNA sequence: TGTGCCAGCAGTCCTAAGGGGTTTCAGAGCAATCAGCCCCAGCATTTT.

The V gene is TRBV28, the J gene TRBJ2-5; no reliable D call. Germline V CDR1 and CDR2: MDHEN, SYDVKM. Trimming pared 5 bases from V and 5 bases from J, leaving 9 bases between. CDR3 length: 12 residues. CDR3: CASSPPHETQYF. The CDR3 DNA reads as TGTGCCAGCAGTCCCCCCCATGAGACCCAGTACTTC.

The V gene is TRBV5-1, the J gene TRBJ2-1; TRBD2 aligns across 7 bases. The CDR3 runs to 15 residues. The germline V gene encodes CDR1 SGHRS and CDR2 YFSETQ. Trimming at V came to 4 bases and at J to 9 bases, leaving 13 bases not matched to a gene. The CDR3 loop is CASSGAGTIGSEQFF. CDR3 in DNA: TGCGCCAGCAGCGGGGCCGGGACTATAGGGTCTGAGCAGTTCTTC.

The V call is TRBV3-1 (or the pseudogene TRBV3-2), the J call TRBJ1-5, with 7 bases that match TRBD1. Trimming at V came to 2 bases and at J to 2 bases, leaving 12 bases not matched to a gene. CDR1 and CDR2 (germline): LGHDT, YNNKEL (reference sequence). CDR3 length equals 18 residues. Here the CDR3 reads CASSQPLGQQEGNQPQHF. The DNA of the CDR3 is TGTGCCAGCAGCCAACCGTTGGGACAGCAAGAGGGCAATCAGCCCCAGCATTTT.

V usage is TRBV29-1 and J usage is TRBJ1-1; 8 bases are shared with TRBD1. This CDR3 is built from 14 residues. Germline CDR1 SQVTM, CDR2 ANQGSEA. V shed 1 base and J 10 bases; nucleotides not matched to a gene: 11. The chain's CDR3 is CSVEGGQGKRGAFF. CDR3 bases: TGCAGCGTTGAAGGAGGACAGGGAAAGAGGGGAGCTTTCTTT.